Following are 21 T cell receptor beta chains from one sample sequenced in a study of technical replicates of blood from a handful of donors. Only in-frame clones appear in the TCRdb table, and some are missing; sequencing was by immunoSEQ multiplex PCR. Of some 74,000 clones in the sample, over 85% were seen once. The sequencing sample was made of T cells isolated from PBMCs. Receptors originate from a human donor in good health.

The chain is built from TRBV9 and TRBJ2-7, with D possibly TRBD1 on 6 matching bases. CDR3 length equals 13 residues. Per germline, CDR1 SGDLS and CDR2 YYNGEE. V lost 2 bases to trimming and J lost 3 bases, with 9 bases between them. CDR3 sequence (DNA): TGTGCCAGCAGCGTGGACAGCTTCTACGAGCAGTACTTC. Its translation: CASSVDSFYEQYF. Based on the CDR3 plus reference TRBV9 and TRBJ2-7, the full variable domain is DSGVTQTPKHLITATGQRVTLRCSPRSGDLSVYWYQQSLDQGLQFLIQYYNGEERAKGNILERFSAQQFPDLHSELNLSSLELGDSALYFCASSVDSFYEQYFGPGTRLTVT.

The rearrangement links TRBV10-3 to TRBJ2-2, with a tentative D call TRBD1 (6 bases). The CDR3 runs to 11 residues. CDR1 is ENHRY, CDR2 SYGVKD, per germline. V lost 10 bases to trimming and J lost 7 bases, with 10 bases between them. The CDR3: CATGVGGELFF. The CDR3, as DNA: TGTGCCACAGGGGTCGGCGGGGAGCTGTTTTTT.

The genes are TRBV4-3 and TRBJ2-1; D may be TRBD1 (6 bases). V gave up 0 bases and J gave up 9 bases, with 9 bases separating them. Per the germline V gene, CDR1 is LGHNA and CDR2 is YSLEER. The CDR3 is made up of 13 amino acids. CDR3 nucleotide sequence: TGCGCCAGCAGCCAAGATACAGGGAGTGAGCAGTTCTTC. As protein: CASSQDTGSEQFF.

This chain's CDR3 is CASSRGQSYNEQFF. Here the CDR3 DNA reads TGCGCCAGCAGCCGGGGACAGAGCTACAATGAGCAGTTCTTC. The chain combines TRBV5-1 with TRBJ2-1; 7 nucleotides line up with TRBD1. Germline-derived CDR1 and CDR2 are SGHRS and YFSETQ. The CDR3 runs to 14 residues. V lost 4 bases to trimming and J lost 3 bases; unmatched junction nucleotides: 4.

This clone was detected once. This sequence joins TRBV13 and TRBJ2-7; 10 bases map to TRBD2. Trimming at V came to 8 bases and at J to 0 bases, leaving 4 bases not matched to a gene. The germline V gene has CDR1 PRHDT and CDR2 FYEKMQ (reference sequence). This CDR3 is 14 amino acids long. In DNA, the CDR3 is TGTGCCAGCCGGAAGCGGGGGGGCTCCTACGAGCAGTACTTC. Protein: CASRKRGGSYEQYF.

The chain employs TRBV29-1 and TRBJ2-7; maybe TRBD1 (5 bases). CDR1 and CDR2 (germline): SQVTM, ANQGSEA. The germline V and J ends were trimmed by 4 bases and 2 bases, with 12 bases remaining between them. This CDR3 spans 13 amino acids. The CDR3 DNA reads as TGCAGCGTTGCTCAGGGCATAACCTACGAGCAGTACTTC. This sequence encodes CSVAQGITYEQYF.

The chain joins TRBV5-4 to TRBJ2-5; D might be TRBD2 (5 bases). Germline CDR1 is SGHNT and CDR2 is YYREEE (reference sequence). V dropped 2 bases and J dropped 5 bases, with 10 bases sitting between them. The CDR3 sequence is 13 residues long. The chain's CDR3 is CASSFGVVETQYF. The CDR3 coding sequence is TGTGCCAGCAGCTTCGGGGTGGTGGAGACCCAGTACTTC.

V usage is TRBV7-9 and J usage is TRBJ2-1; D gene unclear. Trimming stripped 1 base from V and 8 bases from J, with 6 bases between. CDR3 length equals 12 residues. Germline V CDR1 and CDR2: SEHNR, FQNEAQ (reference sequence). CDR3 in DNA: TGTGCCAGCAGCTTAGAAAGCCATGAGCAGTTCTTC. Translating gives CASSLESHEQFF.

This chain links TRBV5-1 with TRBJ2-7; 9 bases agree with TRBD1. J gave up 3 bases and V 5 bases, and 6 bases lay outside the gene matches. This CDR3 spans 14 amino acids. Germline CDR1 SGHRS, CDR2 YFSETQ. The chain's CDR3 is CASRPPGQGYEQYF. DNA for the CDR3: TGCGCCAGCAGACCTCCGGGACAGGGCTACGAGCAGTACTTC.

V and J are TRBV4-3 and TRBJ2-3; 8 bases fit TRBD2. The V gene's germline CDR1 is LGHNA and CDR2 YSLEER. The ends lost 8 bases at V and 6 bases at J; junction bases unmatched: 16. The CDR3 totals 16 residues. The CDR3: CASSYIAGPTFDTQYF. The CDR3 bases are TGCGCCAGCTCTTACATAGCGGGACCTACCTTCGATACGCAGTATTTT.

This chain connects TRBV25-1 to TRBJ1-5, with D maybe TRBD1 (5 bases). The CDR3 sequence is 15 residues long. The V and J ends lost 4 bases and 5 bases respectively, with 15 bases between them. CDR1 is MGHDK and CDR2 is SYGVNS in the germline V gene. CDR3 residues: CASSGRQDSDQPQHF. Written as DNA, the CDR3 is TGTGCCAGCAGTGGCCGCCAAGACAGTGATCAGCCCCAGCATTTT.

The rearrangement joins TRBV6-6 to TRBJ1-1, with a tentative D call TRBD1 (5 bases). V lost 2 bases, J lost 3 bases, and 7 bases lay in between. CDR1 MNHNY and CDR2 SVGAGI come from the germline V gene (reference sequence). CDR3 length: 13 amino acids. Here the CDR3 reads CASSYVRDTEAFF. CDR3 DNA sequence: TGTGCCAGCAGTTACGTCAGGGACACTGAAGCTTTCTTT.

The genes are TRBV4-1 and TRBJ2-1, with TRBD2 as a possible D gene (5 bases). Germline loops: CDR1 MGHRA, CDR2 YSYEKL. The germline V and J ends were trimmed by 5 bases and 8 bases, with 16 bases remaining between them. The CDR3 sequence is 14 residues long. DNA of the CDR3: TGCGCCAGCAGCTCCCTGGTGAGGGAAGATGAGCAGTTCTTC. It yields the protein CASSSLVREDEQFF.

The chain combines TRBV6-5 with TRBJ1-3; D gene unclear. Trimming took off 0 bases at V and 4 bases at J, with 13 bases between the two ends. The CDR3 has 16 amino acids. CDR1 MNHEY and CDR2 SVGAGI come from the germline V gene. DNA of the CDR3: TGTGCCAGCAGTTACTCGACCTCCCTAGGAGGAAACACCATATATTTT. This translates into CASSYSTSLGGNTIYF.

The chain is built from TRBV29-1 and TRBJ1-3; tentatively, D is TRBD1 (5 bases). This CDR3 region has 13 residues. Germline assignment: CDR1 SQVTM and CDR2 ANQGSEA. Trimming cost V 3 bases and J 4 bases, with 10 bases left between them. In DNA form, the CDR3 reads TGCAGCGTTGAGGGGGGTCCAGGAAACACCATATATTTT. As protein: CSVEGGPGNTIYF.

This rearrangement joins TRBV16 to TRBJ1-5; D not certain. Germline CDR1 and CDR2: KGHSY and FQNENV. The CDR3 sequence is 14 residues long. Trimming shortened V by 4 bases and J by 2 bases, and 9 bases separated the two germline ends. CDR3 nucleotide sequence: TGTGCCAGCAGCCCGCGGGAGGGCAATCAGCCCCAGCATTTT. Translated, it gives CASSPREGNQPQHF.

This rearrangement joins TRBV19 to TRBJ2-7; 8 positions match TRBD2. The junction had 5 bases not matched to a gene; V was cut back by 4 bases and J by 3 bases. CDR1 and CDR2 (germline): LNHDA, SQIVND (reference sequence). The CDR3 contains 14 residues. CDR3 DNA sequence: TGTGCCAGTAGTAGTAGCGGGACGTTCTACGAGCAGTACTTC. Protein sequence: CASSSSGTFYEQYF.

This clone was seen more than once but under ten times. V is TRBV29-1 and J is TRBJ1-1; maybe TRBD1 (6 bases). V dropped 0 bases and J dropped 1 base, with 9 bases sitting between them. The CDR3 has 14 residues. Germline V CDR1 and CDR2: SQVTM, ANQGSEA. CDR3 in amino acids: CSVEEGRGNTEAFF. Written as DNA, the CDR3 is TGCAGCGTTGAAGAGGGCAGGGGGAACACTGAAGCTTTCTTT.

The chain employs TRBV6-6 and TRBJ2-7; no firm D call. Germline CDR1 is MNHNY and CDR2 is SVGAGI (reference sequence). This CDR3 is built from 12 residues. The V end was cut by 5 bases, the J end by 3 bases, with 8 bases between. The CDR3 region has the DNA TGTGCCAGCAGTCCCCGCAGCTACGAGCAGTACTTC. Translated, it gives CASSPRSYEQYF.

This chain links TRBV19 with TRBJ2-1; TRBD2 agrees at 7 bases. With 1 base clipped from V and 6 bases from J, the junction kept 6 bases outside the gene matches. The length of the CDR3 is 15 residues. Germline V gene sequence: CDR1 LNHDA, CDR2 SQIVND (reference sequence). The CDR3 loop reads CASSIGWTSSNEQFF. The CDR3 DNA follows: TGTGCCAGTAGTATAGGCTGGACTAGTAGCAATGAGCAGTTCTTC.

This sequence joins TRBV5-1 and TRBJ2-7; TRBD1 matches at 8 bases. CDR3 length: 12 amino acids. Losses at the gene ends were 4 bases for V and 6 bases for J; bases not matched to a gene: 3. Germline CDR1 and CDR2: SGHRS and YFSETQ. CDR3 loop: CASSVQGGEQYF. CDR3 nucleotides: TGCGCCAGCAGCGTACAGGGGGGCGAGCAGTACTTC. Looking up the rest from reference TRBV5-1 and TRBJ2-7 gives the full variable domain: KAGVTQTPRYLIKTRGQQVTLSCSPISGHRSVSWYQQTPGQGLQFLFEYFSETQRNKGNFPGRFSGRQFSNSRSEMNVSTLELGDSALYLCASSVQGGEQYFGPGTRLTVT.